The 20 T cell receptor beta chains listed next were all sequenced from one sample in a study of PD-L1 blockade in urothelial cancer. The data were produced by immunoSEQ multiplex PCR, yet TCRdb's version contains in-frame clones alone and is incomplete. Seen here are under 40,000 clones, 85% to 90% observed once, and the top ten hold under 4.5%. The source was PBMCs, collected around atezolizumab (anti-PD-L1) treatment. The receptor set was obtained from a man in his forties or fifties with urothelial cancer.

The chain links TRBV5-1 to TRBJ2-1, with 11 positions matching TRBD2. The junction had 7 bases not matched to a gene; V was cut back by 5 bases and J by 3 bases. CDR1 SGHRS and CDR2 YFSETQ come from the germline V gene. CDR3 length equals 16 residues. The CDR3 loop is CASRHLAGGSYNEQFF. DNA for the CDR3: TGCGCCAGCAGACATCTAGCGGGGGGAAGCTACAATGAGCAGTTCTTC.

The chain joins TRBV4-3 to TRBJ2-5; D gene unclear. Between the trimmed V and J ends, which lost 0 bases and 3 bases, there was a span of 11 bases. CDR3 size: 15 residues. The germline V gene encodes CDR1 LGHNA and CDR2 YSLEER. Here the CDR3 reads CASSQDWQVEETQYF. For the CDR3, the DNA is TGCGCCAGCAGCCAAGACTGGCAGGTCGAAGAGACCCAGTACTTC.

The gene calls are TRBV5-1 and TRBJ2-1, with D possibly TRBD2 on 5 matching bases. Germline assignment: CDR1 SGHRS and CDR2 YFSETQ. This CDR3 spans 16 amino acids. V shed 4 bases and J shed 4 bases, with 18 bases lying between them. DNA of the CDR3: TGCGCCAGCAGCGGATTAGAGGGCCCCGTATACAATGAGCAGTTCTTC. Translated: CASSGLEGPVYNEQFF.

The V and J genes are TRBV11-2 and TRBJ1-2, with 9 nucleotides matching TRBD1. Germline V gene data show CDR1 as SGHAT and CDR2 as FQNNGV. The CDR3 has 16 amino acids. With V trimmed by 5 bases and J by 7 bases, 14 bases remained unmatched. CDR3 bases: TGTGCCAGCAGCACACACACCGGGACAGGGAGAGTTGGCTACACCTTC. This sequence encodes CASSTHTGTGRVGYTF.

This chain joins TRBV15 and TRBJ2-7; 8 bases agree with TRBD1. Germline assignment: CDR1 LNHNV and CDR2 YYDKDF (reference sequence). V lost 4 bases, J lost 0 bases, and 5 bases stayed unmatched. The length of the CDR3 is 15 residues. The CDR3 region has the DNA TGTGCCACCAGCAACCGGGACAGGTTCTCCTACGAGCAGTACTTC. Its protein is CATSNRDRFSYEQYF. The variable domain in full, with the rest retrieved from reference TRBV15 and TRBJ2-7, is DAMVIQNPRYQVTQFGKPVTLSCSQTLNHNVMYWYQQKSSQAPKLLFHYYDKDFNNEADTPDNFQSRRPNTSFCFLDIRSPGLGDTAMYLCATSNRDRFSYEQYFGPGTRLTVT.

The chain is built from TRBV2 and TRBJ2-1, with 8 nucleotides matching TRBD2. This CDR3 spans 14 amino acids. The V segment lost 11 bases and the J segment 6 bases; nucleotides outside the gene matches: 12. The germline V gene encodes CDR1 SNHLY and CDR2 FYNNEI. CDR3 in DNA: TGTGCCCCCACGCGTCCTCGGGGGGGCAATGAGCAGTTCTTC. It codes for CAPTRPRGGNEQFF.

The chain has TRBV27 and TRBJ2-5, with 10 bases aligning to TRBD2. V was pared by 5 bases and J by 5 bases, with 8 bases of the junction left unmatched. The CDR3 has 15 residues. Germline CDR1 MNHEY, CDR2 SMNVEV (reference sequence). In nucleotides, the CDR3 is TGTGCCAGCAGTCTCCGGACTAGCGGAGGGGAGACCCAGTACTTC. Its protein is CASSLRTSGGETQYF.

The V gene is TRBV7-9, the J gene TRBJ2-7; TRBD1 might be the D (6 bases). V lost 6 bases and J 3 bases, leaving 12 bases between the germline ends. The CDR3 totals 13 residues. Germline V gene sequence: CDR1 SEHNR, CDR2 FQNEAQ (reference sequence). The CDR3 reads CASSPWGHYEQYF. The CDR3, as DNA: TGTGCCAGCAGTCCTTGGGGGCACTACGAGCAGTACTTC.

This chain links TRBV19 with TRBJ2-2, with D perhaps matching TRBD1 (6 bases). Germline CDR1 reads LNHDA; CDR2 reads SQIVND (reference sequence). Trimming cost V 8 bases and J 7 bases, with 17 bases left between them. This CDR3 is 14 amino acids long. The CDR3: CASRGQSGVGELFF. The CDR3, as DNA: TGTGCCAGTCGCGGACAGTCCGGGGTCGGGGAGCTGTTTTTT.

In its sample, this clone was seen a few times. The chain combines TRBV14 with TRBJ1-2; D perhaps matches TRBD1 (6 bases). Deletions cut 4 bases from V and 2 bases from J, with 14 bases between. CDR1 and CDR2 from the germline V gene are SGHDN and FVKESK. The CDR3 is 15 amino acids. CDR3 sequence: CASSLQGIVNYGYTF. CDR3 DNA: TGTGCCAGCAGCCTACAGGGAATAGTAAACTATGGCTACACCTTC.

The chain employs TRBV11-2 and TRBJ2-1; the D is unclear. The CDR3 sequence is 13 residues long. From germline, CDR1 is SGHAT and CDR2 FQNNGV. V gave up 8 bases and J gave up 4 bases, with 12 bases separating them. CDR3 sequence: CASASLAYNEQFF. CDR3 nucleotides: TGTGCCAGCGCTAGTTTGGCGTACAATGAGCAGTTCTTC.

The chain carries TRBV9 and TRBJ2-2; 8 bases agree with TRBD1. With 3 bases clipped from V and 1 base from J, the junction kept 5 bases outside the gene matches. Germline assignment: CDR1 SGDLS and CDR2 YYNGEE. CDR3 length equals 16 residues. The CDR3 region is CASSATGGLNTGELFF. The CDR3 DNA follows: TGTGCCAGCAGCGCCACAGGGGGGCTGAACACCGGGGAGCTGTTTTTT.

This chain links TRBV12-5 with TRBJ2-3; 10 bases fit TRBD2. Germline CDR1 and CDR2: LGHNT and FRNRAP. There are 15 residues in the CDR3. V dropped 7 bases and J dropped 0; count of bases not matched to a gene: 4. The CDR3 coding sequence is TGTGCTAGTGATCGGACTAGCGGTAGCACAGATACGCAGTATTTT. Amino acid sequence: CASDRTSGSTDTQYF.

The CDR3 DNA is TGTGCCAGCAGCCAGCTCAGCGGGGAGGGGACTGAAGCTTTCTTT. Protein product: CASSQLSGEGTEAFF. The V gene is TRBV14, the J gene TRBJ1-1, with D maybe TRBD1 (5 bases). V dropped 3 bases and J dropped 5 bases, with 16 bases sitting between them. The CDR3 extends over 15 amino acids. From germline, CDR1 is SGHDN and CDR2 FVKESK.

The genes are TRBV14 and TRBJ1-2; weak D call: TRBD1 (5 bases). Germline CDR1 SGHDN, CDR2 FVKESK. The V end lost 0 bases, the J end lost 2 bases, and 7 bases lay between the germline ends. The CDR3 sequence is 14 residues long. CDR3: CASSQDTGNYGYTF. CDR3 sequence (DNA): TGTGCCAGCAGCCAAGATACAGGCAACTATGGCTACACCTTC. Combining the CDR3 with reference TRBV14 and TRBJ1-2 gives the whole variable domain EAGVTQFPSHSVIEKGQTVTLRCDPISGHDNLYWYRRVMGKEIKFLLHFVKESKQDESGMPNNRFLAERTGGTYSTLKVQPAELEDSGVYFCASSQDTGNYGYTFGSGTRLTVV.

The chain links TRBV15 to TRBJ1-5, with a tentative D call TRBD1 (5 bases). V was pared by 0 bases and J by 5 bases, with 5 bases between. Germline lookup yields CDR1 LNHNV and CDR2 YYDKDF (reference sequence). The CDR3 spans 13 residues. In DNA form, the CDR3 reads TGTGCCACCAGCAGAGAAGGGGATCAGCCCCAGCATTTT. This encodes CATSREGDQPQHF.

The chain combines TRBV30 with TRBJ1-5; 9 bases match TRBD1. The germline V gene has CDR1 GTSNPN and CDR2 SVGIG (reference sequence). This CDR3 spans 13 amino acids. J was trimmed by 7 bases and V by 5 bases; bases with no gene match: 6. The CDR3 sequence is CAWDTGGSQPQHF. The CDR3 DNA reads TGTGCCTGGGACACAGGGGGCTCCCAGCCCCAGCATTTT.

This clone ranks as medium-sized (0.01 to 0.1%). V and J are TRBV2 and TRBJ1-2, with TRBD1 as a possible D gene (5 bases). This CDR3 spans 12 amino acids. Germline V gene lookup returns CDR1 SNHLY and CDR2 FYNNEI. The V end lost 2 bases, the J end lost 6 bases, and 7 bases lay between the germline ends. CDR3 DNA sequence: TGTGCCAGCAGTGAACAGGGTGATGGCTACACCTTC. Residues: CASSEQGDGYTF.

The chain employs TRBV25-1 and TRBJ2-7; 8 bases map to TRBD1. With V trimmed by 3 bases and J by 5 bases, 0 bases remained unmatched. Germline V gives CDR1 MGHDK, CDR2 SYGVNS. The CDR3 has 12 amino acids. The CDR3 nucleotides are TGTGCCAGCAGTGAGGACAGGGACGAGCAGTACTTC. Amino acid sequence: CASSEDRDEQYF.

The CDR3 protein is CAWSVRQGLSNQPQHF. As DNA, the CDR3 is TGTGCCTGGAGTGTGCGACAGGGGTTGAGCAATCAGCCCCAGCATTTT. This chain uses TRBV30 with TRBJ1-5; 8 nucleotides align to TRBD1. V was clipped by 0 bases and J by 1 base; unmatched bases: 5. The CDR3 is 16 residues long. Germline values: CDR1 GTSNPN, CDR2 SVGIG (reference sequence). Full variable domain (outside the CDR3, taken from reference TRBV30 and TRBJ1-5): SQTIHQWPATLVQPVGSPLSLECTVEGTSNPNLYWYRQAAGRGLQLLFYSVGIGQISSEVPQNLSASRPQDRQFILSSKKLLLSDSGFYLCAWSVRQGLSNQPQHFGDGTRLSIL.